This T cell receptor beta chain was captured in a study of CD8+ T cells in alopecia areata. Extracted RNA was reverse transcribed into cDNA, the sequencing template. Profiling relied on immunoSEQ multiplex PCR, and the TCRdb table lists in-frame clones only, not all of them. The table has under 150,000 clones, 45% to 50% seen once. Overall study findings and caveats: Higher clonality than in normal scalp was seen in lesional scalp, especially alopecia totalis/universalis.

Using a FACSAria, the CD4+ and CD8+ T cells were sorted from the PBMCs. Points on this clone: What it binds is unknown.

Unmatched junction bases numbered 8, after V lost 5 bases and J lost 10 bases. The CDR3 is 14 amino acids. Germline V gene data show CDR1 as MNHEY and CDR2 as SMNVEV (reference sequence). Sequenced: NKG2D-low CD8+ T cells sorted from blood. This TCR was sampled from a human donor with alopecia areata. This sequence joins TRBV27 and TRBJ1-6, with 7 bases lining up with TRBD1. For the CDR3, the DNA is TGTGCCAGCAGTACCCAGGGGGGTCCCTCACCCCTCCACTTT. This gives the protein CASSTQGGPSPLHF.